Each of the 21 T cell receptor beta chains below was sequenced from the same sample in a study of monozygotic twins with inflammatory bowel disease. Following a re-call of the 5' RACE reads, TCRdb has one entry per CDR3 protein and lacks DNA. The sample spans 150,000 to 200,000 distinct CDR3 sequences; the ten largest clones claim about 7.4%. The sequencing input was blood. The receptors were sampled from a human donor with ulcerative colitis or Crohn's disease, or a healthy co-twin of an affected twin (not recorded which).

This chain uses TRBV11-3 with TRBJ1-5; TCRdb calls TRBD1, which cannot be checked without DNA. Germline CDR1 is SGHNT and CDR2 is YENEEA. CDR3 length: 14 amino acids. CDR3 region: CASSSVQGGQPQHF. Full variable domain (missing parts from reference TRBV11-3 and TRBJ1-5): EAGVVQSPRYKIIEKKQPVAFWCNPISGHNTLYWYLQNLGQGPELLIRYENEEAVDDSQLPKDRFSAERLKGVDSTLKIQPAELGDSAVYLCASSSVQGGQPQHFGDGTRLSIL.

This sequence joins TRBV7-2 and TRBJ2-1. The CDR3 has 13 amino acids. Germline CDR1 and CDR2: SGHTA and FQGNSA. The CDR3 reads CASSPMYLNEQFF.

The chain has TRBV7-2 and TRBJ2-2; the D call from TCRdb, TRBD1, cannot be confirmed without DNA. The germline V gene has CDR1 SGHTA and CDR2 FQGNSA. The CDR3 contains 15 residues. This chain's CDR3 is CASRRPGPNTGELFF. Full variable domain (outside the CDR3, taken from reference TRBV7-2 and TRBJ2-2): GAGVSQSPSNKVTEKGKDVELRCDPISGHTALYWYRQSLGQGLEFLIYFQGNSAPDKSGLPSDRFSAERTGGSVSTLTIQRTQQEDSAVYLCASRRPGPNTGELFFGEGSRLTVL.

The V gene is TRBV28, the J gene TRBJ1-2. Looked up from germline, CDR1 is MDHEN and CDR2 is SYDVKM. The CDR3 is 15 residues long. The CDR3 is CASKFHGISNYGYTF.

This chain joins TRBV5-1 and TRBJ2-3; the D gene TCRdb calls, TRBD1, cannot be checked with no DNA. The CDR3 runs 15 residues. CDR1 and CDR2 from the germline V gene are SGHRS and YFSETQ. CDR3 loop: CASSLGDTSTDTQYF.

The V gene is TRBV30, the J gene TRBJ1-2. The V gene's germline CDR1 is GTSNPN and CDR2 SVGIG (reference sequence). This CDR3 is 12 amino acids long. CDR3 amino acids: CAWSLTGGGYTF.

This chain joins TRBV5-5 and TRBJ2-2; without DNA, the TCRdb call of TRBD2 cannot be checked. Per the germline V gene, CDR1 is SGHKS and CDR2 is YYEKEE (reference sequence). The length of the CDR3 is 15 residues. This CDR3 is CASSLLTSSTGELFF.

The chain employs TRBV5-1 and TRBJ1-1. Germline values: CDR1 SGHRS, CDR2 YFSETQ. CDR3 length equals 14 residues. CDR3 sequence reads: CASSLRVQNTEAFF.

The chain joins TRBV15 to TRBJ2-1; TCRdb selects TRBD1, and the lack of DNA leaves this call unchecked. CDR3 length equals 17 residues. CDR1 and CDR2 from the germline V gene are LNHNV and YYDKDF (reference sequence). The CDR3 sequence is CATSREPPHGGLNEQFF.

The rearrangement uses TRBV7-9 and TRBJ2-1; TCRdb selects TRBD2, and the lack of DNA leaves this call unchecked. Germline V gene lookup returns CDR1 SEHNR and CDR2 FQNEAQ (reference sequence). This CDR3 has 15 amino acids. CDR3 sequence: CASSPSGRRYNEQFF.

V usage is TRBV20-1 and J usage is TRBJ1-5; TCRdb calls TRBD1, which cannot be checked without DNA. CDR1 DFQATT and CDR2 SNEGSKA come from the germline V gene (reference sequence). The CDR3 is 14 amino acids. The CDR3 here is CSARVQGGNQPQHF.

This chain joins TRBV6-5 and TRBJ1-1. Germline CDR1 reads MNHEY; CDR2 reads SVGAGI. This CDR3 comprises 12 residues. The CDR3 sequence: CASSPDRIEAFF.

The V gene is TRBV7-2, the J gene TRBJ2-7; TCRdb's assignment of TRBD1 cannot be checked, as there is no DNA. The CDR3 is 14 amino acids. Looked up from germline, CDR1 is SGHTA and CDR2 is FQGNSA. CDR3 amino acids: CASSPPGTGSEQYF. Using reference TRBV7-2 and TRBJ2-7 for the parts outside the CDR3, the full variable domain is GAGVSQSPSNKVTEKGKDVELRCDPISGHTALYWYRQSLGQGLEFLIYFQGNSAPDKSGLPSDRFSAERTGGSVSTLTIQRTQQEDSAVYLCASSPPGTGSEQYFGPGTRLTVT.

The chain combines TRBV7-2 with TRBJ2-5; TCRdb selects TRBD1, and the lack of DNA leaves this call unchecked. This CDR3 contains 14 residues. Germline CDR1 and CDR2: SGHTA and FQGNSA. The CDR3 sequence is CASSSRTARETQYF.

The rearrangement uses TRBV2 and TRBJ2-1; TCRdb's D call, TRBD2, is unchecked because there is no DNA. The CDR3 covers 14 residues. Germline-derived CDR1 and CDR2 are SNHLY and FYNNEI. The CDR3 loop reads CASLKREGYNEQFF.

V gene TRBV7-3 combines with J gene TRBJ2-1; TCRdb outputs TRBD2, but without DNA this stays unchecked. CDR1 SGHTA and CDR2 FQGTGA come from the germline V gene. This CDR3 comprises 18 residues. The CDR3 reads CASSLGGLAGGEYNEQFF.

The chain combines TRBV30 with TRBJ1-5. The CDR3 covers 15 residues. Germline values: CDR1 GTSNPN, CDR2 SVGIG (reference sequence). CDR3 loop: CAWSVAGGSNQPQHF.

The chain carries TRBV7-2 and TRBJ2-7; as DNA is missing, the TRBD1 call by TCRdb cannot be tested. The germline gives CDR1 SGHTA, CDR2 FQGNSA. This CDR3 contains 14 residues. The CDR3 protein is CASSYTGFGYEQYF. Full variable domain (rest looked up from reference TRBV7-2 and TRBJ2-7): GAGVSQSPSNKVTEKGKDVELRCDPISGHTALYWYRQSLGQGLEFLIYFQGNSAPDKSGLPSDRFSAERTGGSVSTLTIQRTQQEDSAVYLCASSYTGFGYEQYFGPGTRLTVT.

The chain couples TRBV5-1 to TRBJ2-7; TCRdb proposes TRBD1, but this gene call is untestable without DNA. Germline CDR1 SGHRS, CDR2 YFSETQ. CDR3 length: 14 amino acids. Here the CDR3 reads CASSSGDIIYEQYF.

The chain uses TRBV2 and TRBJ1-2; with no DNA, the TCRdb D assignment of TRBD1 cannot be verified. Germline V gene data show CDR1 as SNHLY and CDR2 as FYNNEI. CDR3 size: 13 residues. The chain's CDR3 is CASSLQGAGGYTF.

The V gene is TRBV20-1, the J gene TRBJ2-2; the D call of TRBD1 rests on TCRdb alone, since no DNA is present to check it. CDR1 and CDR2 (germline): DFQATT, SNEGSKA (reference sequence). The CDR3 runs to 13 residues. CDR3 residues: CSAHRGLGGELFF.